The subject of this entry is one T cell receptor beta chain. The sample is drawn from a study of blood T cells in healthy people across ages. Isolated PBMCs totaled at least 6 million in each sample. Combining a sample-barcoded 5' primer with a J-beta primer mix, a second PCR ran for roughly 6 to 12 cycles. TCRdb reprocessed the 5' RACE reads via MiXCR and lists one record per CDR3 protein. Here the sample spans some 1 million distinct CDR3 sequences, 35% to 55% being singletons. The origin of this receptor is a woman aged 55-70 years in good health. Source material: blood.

The CDR3 DNA is TGTGCCAGCAGCGTATTGGAGAGTGAGCAGTTCTTC. The encoded protein is CASSVLESEQFF. The chain links TRBV9 to TRBJ2-1; unclear D gene. V lost 1 base and J 9 bases, leaving 8 bases between the germline ends. CDR1 and CDR2 from the germline V gene are SGDLS and YYNGEE. The CDR3 consists of 12 residues.